This T cell receptor beta chain was recovered during a study of STAT5B mutations in CD4+ large granular lymphocyte leukemia. V lost 4 bases to trimming and J lost 0 bases, with 9 bases between them. From germline, CDR1 is SQVTM and CDR2 ANQGSEA. CDR3 length: 14 amino acids. Generated by immunoSEQ multiplex PCR, the TCRdb table keeps only in-frame clones and is missing some. The table shows tens of thousands of clones, with roughly 82% occurring only once. Specimen: CD4+ T cells from blood buffy coats. The rearrangement joins TRBV29-1 to TRBJ2-2; TRBD2 might be the D (5 bases). The TCR sequence derives from a human donor in good health. In DNA form, the CDR3 reads TGCAGCGTTGGTAGCGTGGCGAACACCGGGGAGCTGTTTTTT. Translating it yields CSVGSVANTGELFF.